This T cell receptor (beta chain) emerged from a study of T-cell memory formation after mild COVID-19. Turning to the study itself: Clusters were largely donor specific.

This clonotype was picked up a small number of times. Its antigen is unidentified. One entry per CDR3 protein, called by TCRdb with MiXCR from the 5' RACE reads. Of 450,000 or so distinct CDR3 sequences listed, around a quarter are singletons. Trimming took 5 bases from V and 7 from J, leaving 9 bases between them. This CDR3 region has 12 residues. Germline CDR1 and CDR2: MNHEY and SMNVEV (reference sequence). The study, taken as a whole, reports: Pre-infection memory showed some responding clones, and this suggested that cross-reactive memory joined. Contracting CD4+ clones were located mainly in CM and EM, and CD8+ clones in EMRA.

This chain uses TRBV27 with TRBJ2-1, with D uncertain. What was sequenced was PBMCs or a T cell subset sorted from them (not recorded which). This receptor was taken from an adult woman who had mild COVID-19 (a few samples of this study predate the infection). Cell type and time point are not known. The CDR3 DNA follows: TGTGCCAGCAGTCTCCGGGCGAATGAGCAGTTCTTC. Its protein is CASSLRANEQFF.